This T cell receptor (beta chain) was recovered during a study of T-cell reconstitution after alpha-beta-depleted transplantation in children. Comment on this clonotype: Its antigen is unknown.

Whole-study findings and limits: Newly made T cells mostly supplied T-cell counts and diversity one year after transplant. Surviving recipient T cells and thymic progenitors underlay high day-60 TCRbeta diversity in some patients. After transplant, at about two months, alpha-beta T cells were reportedly derived from several hundred expanded graft clones.

CDR1 is MNHEY and CDR2 is SVGEGT in the germline V gene. Unmatched junction bases numbered 22, after V lost 2 bases and J lost 7 bases. This CDR3 region has 20 residues. Preparation of the TCRbeta library was carried out with unique molecular identifiers. Via MiXCR, TCRdb re-called the PCR reads, giving one row per CDR3 protein. The table has some 440,000 distinct CDR3 sequences, 15% to 20% seen once; the top ten hold 25% to 35%. The source material was PBMCs, mostly from graft donor cells, sampled 360 days after TCRalphabeta/CD19-depleted stem cell transplant. This chain joins TRBV6-2 or TRBV6-3 and TRBJ2-5, with 10 bases that match TRBD2. This clonotype was sampled from a boy younger than two who had a stem cell transplant for Wiskott-Aldrich syndrome, so the T cells may come from the graft donor. CDR3 residues: CASSYLIPRLAGALSGTQYF. DNA for the CDR3: TGTGCCAGCAGTTACCTCATACCCCGTCTAGCGGGAGCCCTCTCGGGGACCCAGTACTTC.